One and the same sample provided the 27 T cell receptor beta chains below, sequenced in a study of blood T cell repertoires in COVID-19. The repertoire was sequenced with immunoSEQ multiplex PCR; TCRdb's copy has only in-frame clones and lacks some. The sample includes about 400,000 clones, roughly 88% of them seen just once. The sequencing input was PBMCs or T cells enriched from blood (not recorded which). The receptors derive from a woman aged 25 to 39 with acute COVID-19.

The chain is built from TRBV2 and TRBJ1-2; 7 bases align to TRBD1. This CDR3 contains 14 residues. The J segment lost 2 bases and the V segment lost 5 bases, leaving 5 bases of the junction unmatched. The germline gives CDR1 SNHLY, CDR2 FYNNEI. Here the CDR3 reads CASSTGVGNYGYTF. The CDR3 nucleotides are TGTGCCAGCAGTACAGGGGTTGGCAACTATGGCTACACCTTC.

The chain carries TRBV30 and TRBJ1-6; 7 positions match TRBD1. The CDR3 covers 14 residues. Trimming took 0 bases from V and 6 from J; bases not matched to a gene: 2. Germline V gene lookup returns CDR1 GTSNPN and CDR2 SVGIG (reference sequence). CDR3 DNA sequence: TGTGCCTGGAGTGTGTACAGGGGTAATTCACCCCTCCACTTT. Translated: CAWSVYRGNSPLHF.

This clone has a single count. The chain couples TRBV3-1 (or the pseudogene TRBV3-2) to TRBJ2-7; the match to TRBD1 covers 7 bases. Unmatched junction bases numbered 2, after V lost 0 bases and J lost 0 bases. There are 15 residues in the CDR3. CDR1 and CDR2 (germline): LGHDT, YNNKEL (reference sequence). The CDR3: CASSQEGGFSYEQYF. The CDR3 region has the DNA TGTGCCAGCAGCCAAGAAGGGGGCTTCTCCTACGAGCAGTACTTC.

This clone was counted between two and nine times. The chain joins TRBV24-1 to TRBJ1-6, with D maybe TRBD1 (5 bases). Deletions cut 2 bases from V and 4 bases from J, with 29 bases between. This CDR3 is built from 22 residues. Germline V gene data show CDR1 as KGHDR and CDR2 as SFDVKD. CDR3 in DNA: TGTGCCACCAGTGATTCTATAAAAGTCAAGGGGCCGAAGCCGTGTTATAATTCACCCCTCCACTTT. The encoded protein is CATSDSIKVKGPKPCYNSPLHF.

Concerning this clone itself: A read error may account for a junction end that differs from germline. The chain joins TRBV7-6 to TRBJ2-1, with 11 bases lining up with TRBD2. Germline loops: CDR1 SGHVS, CDR2 FNYEAQ. This CDR3 is built from 14 residues. CDR3 residues: CASSIAGGPGEQFF. In DNA form, the CDR3 reads TGTGCCAGCAGCATAGCGGGGGGGCCGGGTGAGCAGTTCTTC.

The chain combines TRBV2 with TRBJ2-3; TRBD1 agrees at 7 bases. The CDR3 spans 13 residues. Germline CDR1 SNHLY, CDR2 FYNNEI. Germline trimming cut 7 bases from V and 4 bases from J; bases unmatched to any gene: 5. CDR3 region: CASKLTGADTQYF. CDR3 nucleotides: TGTGCCAGCAAGTTAACAGGGGCAGATACGCAGTATTTT.

The gene calls are TRBV5-1 and TRBJ2-7; a weak D match, TRBD1 (5 bases). Trimming shortened V by 5 bases and J by 2 bases, and 14 bases separated the two germline ends. The CDR3 totals 14 residues. The germline CDR1 and CDR2 sequences are SGHRS and YFSETQ. The CDR3 spells CASRASSDTYEQYF. The CDR3 bases are TGCGCCAGCAGGGCCTCGTCGGACACCTACGAGCAGTACTTC.

The rearrangement joins TRBV7-6 to TRBJ2-1; the match to TRBD2 covers 9 bases. The CDR3 length is 18 residues. Germline V gene sequence: CDR1 SGHVS, CDR2 FNYEAQ. J gave up 4 bases and V 5 bases, and 15 bases lay outside the gene matches. The CDR3 is CASSQRAFLAGIYNEQFF. The CDR3 coding sequence is TGTGCCAGCAGCCAGAGGGCATTTCTAGCGGGGATTTACAATGAGCAGTTCTTC.

V is TRBV30 and J is TRBJ1-3; 7 positions match TRBD1. The germline gives CDR1 GTSNPN, CDR2 SVGIG (reference sequence). The J segment lost 5 bases and the V segment lost 0 bases, leaving 7 bases of the junction unmatched. CDR3 length equals 15 residues. The CDR3 nucleotides read TGTGCCTGGAGTGTACGTGAGACAGGGAGAAACACCATATATTTT. Protein: CAWSVRETGRNTIYF. Variable domain in full (rest from reference TRBV30 and TRBJ1-3): SQTIHQWPATLVQPVGSPLSLECTVEGTSNPNLYWYRQAAGRGLQLLFYSVGIGQISSEVPQNLSASRPQDRQFILSSKKLLLSDSGFYLCAWSVRETGRNTIYFGEGSWLTVV.

The chain uses TRBV20-1 and TRBJ1-1, with no clear D. From germline, CDR1 is DFQATT and CDR2 SNEGSKA (reference sequence). With 3 bases removed from V and 5 bases from J, the gap between germline ends came to 10 bases. The CDR3 spans 12 residues. The CDR3 sequence: CSASRLDTEAFF. The CDR3 nucleotides read TGCAGTGCTAGTAGGCTAGATACTGAAGCTTTCTTT.

This rearrangement joins TRBV30 to TRBJ2-7; 9 bases are a match to TRBD1. The CDR3 contains 15 residues. CDR1 GTSNPN and CDR2 SVGIG come from the germline V gene (reference sequence). V lost 3 bases to trimming and J lost 5 bases; unmatched junction nucleotides: 11. The CDR3 reads CAWSPGTGNFDEQYF. Written as DNA, the CDR3 is TGTGCCTGGAGCCCCGGGACAGGGAATTTCGACGAGCAGTACTTC. The full variable domain, rest sourced from reference TRBV30 and TRBJ2-7, is SQTIHQWPATLVQPVGSPLSLECTVEGTSNPNLYWYRQAAGRGLQLLFYSVGIGQISSEVPQNLSASRPQDRQFILSSKKLLLSDSGFYLCAWSPGTGNFDEQYFGPGTRLTVT.

J is TRBJ2-3 and V is TRBV19; the match to TRBD1 covers 8 bases. Germline V gene lookup returns CDR1 LNHDA and CDR2 SQIVND (reference sequence). J gave up 3 bases and V 3 bases, and 11 bases lay outside the gene matches. CDR3 length equals 17 residues. The CDR3 is CASSISGQEGVTDTQYF. The CDR3 coding sequence is TGTGCCAGTAGTATCTCGGGACAGGAGGGAGTAACAGATACGCAGTATTTT.

V gene TRBV6-6 combines with J gene TRBJ2-1, with a weak D call TRBD2 (6 bases). With 6 bases removed from V and 7 bases from J, the gap between germline ends came to 16 bases. Germline CDR1 is MNHNY and CDR2 is SVGAGI (reference sequence). The CDR3 has 14 residues. The chain's CDR3 is CASSPPGEVNEQFF. Written as DNA, the CDR3 is TGTGCCAGCAGCCCCCCGGGGGAGGTAAATGAGCAGTTCTTC.

The V and J genes are TRBV4-1 and TRBJ2-1; 11 bases are shared with TRBD2. The CDR3 runs 17 residues. Germline V gene sequence: CDR1 MGHRA, CDR2 YSYEKL. Trimming removed 2 bases from V and 7 bases from J; junction bases left unmatched: 10. The CDR3 protein is CASSQKLAGDGRNEQFF. The CDR3 DNA sequence: TGCGCCAGCAGCCAAAAACTAGCGGGGGACGGGAGGAATGAGCAGTTCTTC.

A single count supports this clone. For the CDR3, the DNA is TGTGCCAGCAGCTTAGGGGCAGGGCTTAGCAATCAGCCCCAGCATTTT. The encoded protein is CASSLGAGLSNQPQHF. V and J are TRBV7-8 and TRBJ1-5; D perhaps matches TRBD1 (5 bases). CDR1 is SGHVS, CDR2 FQNEAQ, per germline. This CDR3 contains 16 residues. V dropped 1 base and J dropped 0 bases, with 10 bases sitting between them.

This chain uses TRBV5-6 with TRBJ1-2; D uncertain. Germline V gene data show CDR1 as SGHDT and CDR2 as YYEEEE. Trimming pared 1 base from V and 8 bases from J, leaving 12 bases between. The CDR3 has 13 amino acids. CDR3 loop: CASSLRQIQGYTF. The CDR3 DNA follows: TGTGCCAGCAGCTTGCGGCAGATACAGGGCTACACCTTC.

The V and J genes are TRBV10-1 and TRBJ1-1; D uncertain. V was pared by 3 bases and J by 0 bases, with 11 bases between. The CDR3 contains 15 residues. In germline, CDR1 is WNHNN, CDR2 SYGVQD (reference sequence). The CDR3 DNA is TGCGCCAGCAGTGACGGTGGAGGGATGAACACTGAAGCTTTCTTT. It translates to CASSDGGGMNTEAFF.

The CDR3 sequence: CASSYSPGQGFGAFF. The DNA of the CDR3 is TGTGCCAGCAGTTACTCCCCCGGACAGGGGTTTGGTGCTTTCTTT. The chain couples TRBV6-5 to TRBJ1-1; the match to TRBD1 covers 9 bases. The CDR3 runs 15 residues. Germline-derived CDR1 and CDR2 are MNHEY and SVGAGI. The V segment lost 0 bases and the J segment 11 bases; nucleotides outside the gene matches: 10.

The J gene is TRBJ2-7, the V gene TRBV19; 11 bases agree with TRBD1. Trimming cost V 5 bases and J 4 bases; bases outside gene matches: 7. This CDR3 has 15 residues. The germline gives CDR1 LNHDA, CDR2 SQIVND (reference sequence). The CDR3 DNA follows: TGTGCCAGTAGTGCGGGACAGGGGGTCTCTTACGAGCAGTACTTC. Its protein is CASSAGQGVSYEQYF. Complete variable domain (other parts from reference TRBV19 and TRBJ2-7): DGGITQSPKYLFRKEGQNVTLSCEQNLNHDAMYWYRQDPGQGLRLIYYSQIVNDFQKGDIAEGYSVSREKKESFPLTVTSAQKNPTAFYLCASSAGQGVSYEQYFGPGTRLTVT.

This clone was counted a single time. The chain is built from TRBV5-1 and TRBJ1-5, with D perhaps TRBD1 (5 bases). Germline loops: CDR1 SGHRS, CDR2 YFSETQ. Between the trimmed V and J ends, which lost 0 bases and 1 base, there was a span of 5 bases. The CDR3 length is 14 residues. CDR3 region: CASSLDRSNQPQHF. Here the CDR3 DNA reads TGCGCCAGCAGCTTGGACAGGAGCAATCAGCCCCAGCATTTT.

The chain is built from TRBV12-3 or TRBV12-4 and TRBJ2-7; D unresolved. The CDR3 runs to 12 residues. With 3 bases removed from V and 5 bases from J, the gap between germline ends came to 8 bases. In DNA, the CDR3 is TGTGCCAGCAGTTTCTCCTCGGACGAGCAGTACTTC. It translates to CASSFSSDEQYF.

The chain employs TRBV5-8 and TRBJ1-5; 8 bases are shared with TRBD1. The germline V gene encodes CDR1 SGHTS and CDR2 YDEGEE. The CDR3 is 14 residues long. V was clipped by 0 bases and J by 7 bases; unmatched bases: 3. The CDR3 spells CASSLDRGDQPQHF. The CDR3, as DNA: TGTGCCAGCAGCTTGGACAGGGGGGACCAGCCCCAGCATTTT.

The chain joins TRBV7-6 to TRBJ2-3; weak D call: TRBD1 (6 bases). Deletions cut 3 bases from V and 6 bases from J, with 16 bases between. CDR1 is SGHVS, CDR2 FNYEAQ, per germline. The CDR3 is 15 amino acids. Written as DNA, the CDR3 is TGTGCCAGCAGCTTGGGGACCACCCAGGGGGATACGCAGTATTTT. Translating gives CASSLGTTQGDTQYF.

The chain employs TRBV19 and TRBJ1-4; D possibly corresponds to TRBD1 (6 bases). This CDR3 spans 18 amino acids. V lost 7 bases, J lost 6 bases, and 27 bases lay in between. Germline V gives CDR1 LNHDA, CDR2 SQIVND (reference sequence). The CDR3 reads CASKEQGQIWDGDEKLFF. CDR3 DNA sequence: TGTGCCAGTAAGGAGCAGGGGCAGATTTGGGATGGGGATGAAAAACTGTTTTTT.

The chain combines TRBV11-3 with TRBJ2-2, with D maybe TRBD1 (6 bases). Germline CDR1 SGHNT, CDR2 YENEEA. The CDR3 is 13 residues long. CDR3 amino acids: CASGRGNTGELFF. CDR3 in DNA: TGTGCATCGGGCAGGGGGAACACCGGGGAGCTGTTTTTT. The entire variable domain, with the rest obtained from reference TRBV11-3 and TRBJ2-2, is as follows: EAGVVQSPRYKIIEKKQPVAFWCNPISGHNTLYWYLQNLGQGPELLIRYENEEAVDDSQLPKDRFSAERLKGVDSTLKIQPAELGDSAVYLCASGRGNTGELFFGEGSRLTVL.

The chain combines TRBV6-5 with TRBJ2-3; a weak D match, TRBD1 (6 bases). CDR3 length: 15 amino acids. Between the trimmed V and J ends, which lost 6 bases and 0 bases, there was a span of 13 bases. Germline CDR1 is MNHEY and CDR2 is SVGAGI. CDR3 amino acids: CASRIQGPSTDTQYF. CDR3 nucleotide sequence: TGTGCCAGCAGGATACAGGGCCCTAGCACAGATACGCAGTATTTT.

This clone was recorded once. CDR3 in amino acids: CAWSPRGGLDEQYF. The CDR3 DNA sequence: TGTGCCTGGAGTCCCCGAGGGGGATTGGACGAGCAGTACTTC. This chain links TRBV30 with TRBJ2-7; D might be TRBD1 (6 bases). Germline lookup yields CDR1 GTSNPN and CDR2 SVGIG (reference sequence). This CDR3 is built from 14 residues. Trimming pared 2 bases from V and 5 bases from J, leaving 16 bases between.